A single sample gave rise to the 12 T cell receptor beta chains below, sequenced in a study of T-cell reconstitution after alpha-beta-depleted transplantation in children. Using unique molecular identifiers, the investigators prepared the TCRbeta library. TCRdb processed the PCR reads anew with MiXCR; each CDR3 protein has one entry. Of around 420,000 distinct CDR3 sequences detected, roughly 16% appear once; the ten largest clones hold 25% to 30%. Sequencing used PBMCs, mostly from graft donor cells, obtained 360 days after TCRalphabeta/CD19-depleted stem cell transplant. Receptors originate from a boy under two years old who had a stem cell transplant for Wiskott-Aldrich syndrome, so the T cells may come from the graft donor.

Turning to this clonotype: Compared with germline, one end of the junction differs, possibly owing to a read error. The chain links TRBV11-2 to TRBJ1-5; TRBD1 matches at 8 bases. The CDR3 covers 14 residues. CDR1 and CDR2 (germline): SGHAT, FQNNGV. As DNA, the CDR3 is TGTGCCAGCACCTTAGGACAGGGCGATCAGCCCCAGCATTTT. Translating it yields CASTLGQGDQPQHF.

This clonotype was observed a handful of times. The gene calls are TRBV4-1 and TRBJ1-4; TRBD1 is a possible D gene (5 bases). CDR3 length: 15 amino acids. With 4 bases removed from V and 7 bases from J, the gap between germline ends came to 16 bases. Germline values: CDR1 MGHRA, CDR2 YSYEKL. In nucleotides, the CDR3 is TGCGCCAGCAGCCGGCCCCAGGGTTTATCTGAAAAACTGTTTTTT. Protein product: CASSRPQGLSEKLFF.

The chain's CDR3 is CASSFRGEGVNEQYF. The CDR3 region has the DNA TGTGCCAGCAGTTTTCGGGGTGAAGGAGTTAACGAGCAGTACTTC. The gene calls are TRBV12-3 or TRBV12-4 and TRBJ2-7, with D tentatively TRBD2 (5 bases). This CDR3 has 15 amino acids. With 3 bases removed from V and 5 bases from J, the gap between germline ends came to 17 bases.

The V and J genes are TRBV5-1 and TRBJ1-1; unclear D gene. CDR1 is SGHRS, CDR2 YFSETQ, per germline. V lost 5 bases to trimming and J lost 3 bases, with 5 bases between them. The CDR3 is 11 residues long. The CDR3 reads CASRGDTEAFF. The CDR3 coding sequence is TGCGCCAGCAGGGGAGACACTGAAGCTTTCTTT. The whole variable domain, remainder taken from reference TRBV5-1 and TRBJ1-1, is KAGVTQTPRYLIKTRGQQVTLSCSPISGHRSVSWYQQTPGQGLQFLFEYFSETQRNKGNFPGRFSGRQFSNSRSEMNVSTLELGDSALYLCASRGDTEAFFGQGTRLTVV.

This rearrangement joins TRBV6-2 or TRBV6-3 to TRBJ2-2; D is unresolved. V lost 5 bases, J lost 5 bases, and 6 bases lay in between. Germline V gives CDR1 MNHEY, CDR2 SVGEGT. There are 12 residues in the CDR3. The CDR3 DNA follows: TGTGCCAGCAGTCACGGGACCGGGGAGCTGTTTTTT. This translates into CASSHGTGELFF.

This clonotype was detected a few times. This sequence joins TRBV20-1 and TRBJ2-1; D is unclear. Germline CDR1 is DFQATT and CDR2 is SNEGSKA (reference sequence). Trimming pared 0 bases from V and 5 bases from J, leaving 11 bases between. The CDR3 has 14 residues. CDR3 sequence: CSARDPWVNNEQFF. In nucleotides, the CDR3 is TGCAGTGCTAGAGATCCTTGGGTTAACAATGAGCAGTTCTTC.

This rearrangement joins TRBV4-2 to TRBJ2-3, with 10 bases matching TRBD2. J lost 6 bases, V lost 3 bases, and 6 bases had no gene match. CDR1 LGHNA and CDR2 YNFKEQ come from the germline V gene. This CDR3 has 15 amino acids. CDR3 DNA sequence: TGTGCCAGCAGCCATCAGCGGGGGGGCCTGGATACGCAGTATTTT. It encodes CASSHQRGGLDTQYF.

The gene calls are TRBV13 and TRBJ2-6; D unresolved. The CDR3 consists of 14 residues. The germline V gene has CDR1 PRHDT and CDR2 FYEKMQ (reference sequence). V was shortened by 5 bases and J by 3 bases, with 8 bases between the two germline ends. The CDR3 loop is CASSPLLGANVLTF. CDR3 DNA sequence: TGTGCCAGCAGCCCCCTCCTTGGGGCCAACGTCCTGACTTTC.

The gene calls are TRBV5-1 and TRBJ2-7; D could derive from TRBD1 or TRBD2 (6 bases each). The CDR3 consists of 17 residues. CDR1 is SGHRS, CDR2 YFSETQ, per germline. V lost 2 bases and J 0 bases, leaving 18 bases between the germline ends. This chain's CDR3 is CASSFGTLQGTSYEQYF. In nucleotides, the CDR3 is TGCGCCAGCAGCTTTGGGACTCTACAGGGCACCTCCTACGAGCAGTACTTC.

This rearrangement joins TRBV10-3 to TRBJ2-7; D perhaps matches TRBD2 (7 bases). V was clipped by 6 bases and J by 2 bases, with 20 bases between them. Per the germline V gene, CDR1 is ENHRY and CDR2 is SYGVKD. This CDR3 spans 16 amino acids. The CDR3 DNA reads TGTGCCATCAGGCAGGGAGGGGAGGGGACAACCTACGAGCAGTACTTC. Translated, it gives CAIRQGGEGTTYEQYF.

This clonotype was observed many times. The CDR3 protein is CATSDFRETQYF. CDR3 bases: TGTGCCACCAGTGATTTTCGAGAGACCCAGTACTTC. The chain uses TRBV24-1 and TRBJ2-5; D remains ambiguous. CDR3 length equals 12 residues. Trimming stripped 1 base from V and 4 bases from J, with 3 bases between. Germline-derived CDR1 and CDR2 are KGHDR and SFDVKD.

This sequence joins TRBV5-5 and TRBJ2-7; D perhaps matches TRBD2 (5 bases). V was trimmed by 0 bases and J by 3 bases, leaving 13 bases between them. CDR3 length: 15 residues. The V gene's germline CDR1 is SGHKS and CDR2 YYEKEE (reference sequence). The CDR3 DNA reads as TGTGCCAGCAGCTTGGCCGGAGAGCGGTTCTACGAGCAGTACTTC. Its protein is CASSLAGERFYEQYF.